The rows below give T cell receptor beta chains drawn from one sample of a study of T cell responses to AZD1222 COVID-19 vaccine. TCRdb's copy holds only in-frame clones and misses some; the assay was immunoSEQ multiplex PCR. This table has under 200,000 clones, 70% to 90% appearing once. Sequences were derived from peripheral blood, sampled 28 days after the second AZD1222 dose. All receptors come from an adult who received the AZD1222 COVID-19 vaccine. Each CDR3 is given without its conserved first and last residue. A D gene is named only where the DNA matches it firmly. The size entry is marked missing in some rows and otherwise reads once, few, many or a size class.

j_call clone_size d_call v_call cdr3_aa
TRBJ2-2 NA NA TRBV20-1 SASDIPTGELF
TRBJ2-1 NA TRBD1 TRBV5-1 ASSPRQGGHMGEQF
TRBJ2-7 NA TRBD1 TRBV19 ASSAQGSEQY
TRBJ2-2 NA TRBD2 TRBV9 ATQSGANTGELF
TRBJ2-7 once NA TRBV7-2 ASSLDRLAYEQY
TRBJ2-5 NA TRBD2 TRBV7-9 ASSSTSGGGETQY
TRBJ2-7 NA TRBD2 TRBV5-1 ASSSVAGVSYEQY
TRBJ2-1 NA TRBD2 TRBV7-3 ASSGTSAANEQF
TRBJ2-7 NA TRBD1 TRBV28 ASMGTVQFSYEQY
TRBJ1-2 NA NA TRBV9 ASSVATEPNYGYT
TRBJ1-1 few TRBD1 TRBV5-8 ASSLWTGLNTEAF
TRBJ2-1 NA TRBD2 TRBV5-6 ASSLGGLATANEQF
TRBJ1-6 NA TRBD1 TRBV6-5 ASIEGAINSPLH
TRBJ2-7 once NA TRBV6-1 ASSEGSSVSPYEQY